Following are 4 T cell receptor beta chains from one sample sequenced in a study of healthy donors' naive CD4 and CD8 T cells. Each TCR library used about 500 ng of total RNA and a linear amplification protocol. TCRdb processed the reads anew with MiXCR; each CDR3 protein has one entry. This table holds about 180,000 distinct CDR3 sequences, about 76% found once. The sample was naive CD4+ and CD8+ T cells sorted from blood, pooled from several donors. The source of these receptors is a pool of human donors in good health; the sample pools cells from several healthy donors.

The chain couples TRBV29-1 to TRBJ2-1, with D maybe TRBD2 (6 bases). Trimming cost V 4 bases and J 3 bases, with 13 bases left between them. The CDR3 has 14 residues. CDR1 is SQVTM, CDR2 ANQGSEA, per germline. CDR3 amino acids: CSVVGGKGYNEQFF. As DNA, the CDR3 is TGCAGCGTTGTGGGCGGGAAGGGCTACAATGAGCAGTTCTTC.

This sequence joins TRBV19 and TRBJ2-1; 9 bases map to TRBD2. The CDR3 runs to 16 residues. CDR1 is LNHDA and CDR2 is SQIVND in the germline V gene (reference sequence). J lost 4 bases, V lost 3 bases, and 7 bases had no gene match. CDR3 region: CASSISLAGNYNEQFF. DNA for the CDR3: TGTGCCAGTAGTATCTCCCTAGCGGGAAATTACAATGAGCAGTTCTTC. Combining the CDR3 with reference TRBV19 and TRBJ2-1 gives the whole variable domain DGGITQSPKYLFRKEGQNVTLSCEQNLNHDAMYWYRQDPGQGLRLIYYSQIVNDFQKGDIAEGYSVSREKKESFPLTVTSAQKNPTAFYLCASSISLAGNYNEQFFGPGTRLTVL.

This chain joins TRBV5-1 and TRBJ2-2; 7 nucleotides agree with TRBD1. Germline assignment: CDR1 SGHRS and CDR2 YFSETQ. The length of the CDR3 is 17 residues. The junction had 11 bases not matched to a gene; V was cut back by 3 bases and J by 3 bases. The CDR3, as DNA: TGCGCCAGCAGCTCGCGTTCCGGGACAGTCTACACCGGGGAGCTGTTTTTT. Amino acids: CASSSRSGTVYTGELFF.

This clonotype came up a few times. J is TRBJ2-7 and V is TRBV6-5; the match to TRBD2 covers 9 bases. The germline CDR1 and CDR2 sequences are MNHEY and SVGAGI. The CDR3 consists of 19 residues. Losses at the gene ends were 4 bases for V and 2 bases for J; bases not matched to a gene: 18. The CDR3 sequence: CASSLRYRAKREDPYEQYF. CDR3 in DNA: TGTGCCAGCAGTTTACGTTATCGGGCTAAGCGGGAGGATCCCTACGAGCAGTACTTC.